This TCR delta chain was profiled in a study of gamma-delta chains in newborns, infants, children (dated by TCRdb to about 2019). Study-level background: According to the study title, microbial exposure causes polyclonal expansion of innate gammadelta T cells right after birth. The study examined the way microbial exposure affected innate gammadelta T cell populations in human newborns right after birth.

This clone was seen a few times. Which antigen it targets is not known. A read error likely explains why the TCRdb protein, taken from a much larger clone, differs from this DNA's translation at residue 5; the protein shown is translated from the DNA. V lost 3 bases and J lost 4 bases; the stretch between them is 21 bases long. CDR1 and CDR2, per the germline V gene, are TSWWSYY and QGS. The CDR3 starts with the cysteine, ends with the phenylalanine, and has 17 residues. The CDR3 DNA has 51 bases and is translated from base 1. Sequencing was carried out with an Illumina MiSeq. TCRdb called clones afresh from the public reads with CATT; identical DNA rows were later merged. The sample table lists around 3,300 delta-chain clones, 0.25% to 0.3% of them with a count of one. 10% to 15% of the sample is in the top ten clones.

The specimen was blood. The origin of this receptor is a child who was a newborn, infant or young child, either healthy, febrile or measles-vaccinated (not recorded which). The chain was built from TRDV1 and TRDJ1; the D gene lacks a confident call. The CDR3 here reads CALGDLKATRSDDKLIF. The nucleotides are TGTGCTCTTGGGGATCTAAAGGCTACTCGGTCGGACGATAAACTCATCTTT.